Below are 23 T cell receptor beta chains sequenced from a single sample in a study of shared clonotypes between healthy human individuals. The assay was immunoSEQ multiplex PCR, and TCRdb's table has in-frame clones only and misses some. The data contain over a million clones, 98% to 99% of them singletons. The material sequenced was naive CD4+ T cells sorted from blood. Described subset: CD45RA+ positively selected. The receptors originated from a young man in good health.

This chain links TRBV7-9 with TRBJ2-2; D unresolved. V was pared by 4 bases and J by 3 bases, with 9 bases between. Germline CDR1 and CDR2: SEHNR and FQNEAQ (reference sequence). This CDR3 contains 14 residues. CDR3 DNA: TGTGCCAGCAGCTCCCTGACCTACACCGGGGAGCTGTTTTTT. It yields the protein CASSSLTYTGELFF.

The chain's CDR3 is CASSFFSNEQFF. The CDR3 region has the DNA TGTGCCAGCAGTTTCTTTTCCAATGAGCAGTTCTTC. This rearrangement joins TRBV28 to TRBJ2-1; the D is unclear. Germline V gene data show CDR1 as MDHEN and CDR2 as SYDVKM. The V end lost 3 bases, the J end lost 6 bases, and 6 bases lay between the germline ends. The CDR3 is made up of 12 amino acids.

The genes are TRBV28 and TRBJ2-1, with TRBD2 matching 8 bases. V lost 5 bases, J lost 8 bases, and 11 bases stayed unmatched. From germline, CDR1 is MDHEN and CDR2 SYDVKM. This CDR3 has 15 residues. The CDR3 DNA follows: TGTGCCAGCAGTACCCAAGCGGGAGCTCGCGATGAGCAGTTCTTC. This translates into CASSTQAGARDEQFF.

This rearrangement joins TRBV11-2 to TRBJ2-2; D is possibly TRBD2 (6 bases). V dropped 3 bases and J dropped 3 bases, with 14 bases sitting between them. The CDR3 extends over 16 amino acids. Looked up from germline, CDR1 is SGHAT and CDR2 is FQNNGV. For the CDR3, the DNA is TGTGCCAGCAGCTTTGGTCTCCGGAGGGACACCGGGGAGCTGTTTTTT. Translating it yields CASSFGLRRDTGELFF. Filled out from reference TRBV11-2 and TRBJ2-2, the complete variable domain reads EAGVAQSPRYKIIEKRQSVAFWCNPISGHATLYWYQQILGQGPKLLIQFQNNGVVDDSQLPKDRFSAERLKGVDSTLKIQPAKLEDSAVYLCASSFGLRRDTGELFFGEGSRLTVL.

This chain links TRBV19 with TRBJ2-7, with D possibly matching TRBD1 (5 bases). The germline gives CDR1 LNHDA, CDR2 SQIVND (reference sequence). Trimming stripped 4 bases from V and 2 bases from J, with 9 bases between. This CDR3 has 13 amino acids. CDR3 nucleotides: TGTGCCAGTAGTACGGACATTACCTACGAGCAGTACTTC. This codes for CASSTDITYEQYF.

As to this clone: Other DNA sequences in the sample encode the same CDR3. The rearrangement joins TRBV5-6 to TRBJ2-3, with TRBD1 identical over 12 bases. Germline values: CDR1 SGHDT, CDR2 YYEEEE. This CDR3 has 16 amino acids. V gave up 4 bases and J gave up 2 bases; unmatched junction bases: 5. CDR3: CASSRDRGRDTDTQYF. Written as DNA, the CDR3 is TGTGCCAGCAGCAGGGACAGGGGGCGCGACACAGATACGCAGTATTTT.

V is TRBV7-2 and J is TRBJ2-5; no clear D gene. Germline lookup yields CDR1 SGHTA and CDR2 FQGNSA. The CDR3 has 13 amino acids. V lost 9 bases and J 4 bases, leaving 15 bases between the germline ends. In nucleotides, the CDR3 is TGTGCCAGTAAGCCCTACTCAAGAGAGACCCAGTACTTC. Protein sequence: CASKPYSRETQYF. Complete variable domain (other parts from reference TRBV7-2 and TRBJ2-5): GAGVSQSPSNKVTEKGKDVELRCDPISGHTALYWYRQSLGQGLEFLIYFQGNSAPDKSGLPSDRFSAERTGGSVSTLTIQRTQQEDSAVYLCASKPYSRETQYFGPGTRLLVL.

The rearrangement uses TRBV19 and TRBJ2-1, with TRBD1 identical over 9 bases. Germline V CDR1 and CDR2: LNHDA, SQIVND (reference sequence). Trimming removed 4 bases from V and 5 bases from J; junction bases left unmatched: 9. The CDR3 runs 16 residues. Here the CDR3 DNA reads TGTGCCAGTAGTAGACGATTGACAGGGGGGGACAATGAGCAGTTCTTC. It specifies CASSRRLTGGDNEQFF. The whole variable domain, filled in from reference TRBV19 and TRBJ2-1, reads DGGITQSPKYLFRKEGQNVTLSCEQNLNHDAMYWYRQDPGQGLRLIYYSQIVNDFQKGDIAEGYSVSREKKESFPLTVTSAQKNPTAFYLCASSRRLTGGDNEQFFGPGTRLTVL.

The rearrangement uses TRBV10-2 and TRBJ2-7; no clear D. The V gene lost 3 bases and the J gene lost 0 bases, with 12 bases spanning the gap. Germline V gene sequence: CDR1 WSHSY, CDR2 SAAADI. There are 15 residues in the CDR3. This CDR3 reads CASSEGRTGSYEQYF. The CDR3 bases are TGCGCCAGCAGTGAAGGTCGGACGGGCTCCTACGAGCAGTACTTC.

The V and J genes are TRBV5-4 and TRBJ2-2; the match to TRBD1 covers 7 bases. Germline V lookup: CDR1 SGHNT, CDR2 YYREEE (reference sequence). V gave up 1 base and J gave up 3 bases; unmatched junction bases: 9. The CDR3 is 17 amino acids. The CDR3 coding sequence is TGTGCCAGCAGCTTGACAGGGGTCAGAACGTACACCGGGGAGCTGTTTTTT. Its protein is CASSLTGVRTYTGELFF.

The chain has TRBV5-1 and TRBJ1-2, with TRBD1 as a possible D gene (6 bases). V was shortened by 2 bases and J by 0 bases, with 11 bases between the two germline ends. This CDR3 has 15 amino acids. Looked up from germline, CDR1 is SGHRS and CDR2 is YFSETQ. The CDR3 sequence: CASSLDGQPNYGYTF. The CDR3 DNA sequence: TGCGCCAGCAGCTTAGATGGACAGCCTAACTATGGCTACACCTTC.

J is TRBJ2-7 and V is TRBV5-5; 11 bases line up with TRBD2. After removal of 2 bases from V and 3 bases from J, the junction contained 4 bases not matched to a gene. Per germline, CDR1 SGHKS and CDR2 YYEKEE (reference sequence). CDR3 length: 15 residues. CDR3 DNA sequence: TGTGCCAGCAGCTTATTAGGACTAGCGGGCTACGAGCAGTACTTC. Protein product: CASSLLGLAGYEQYF. The variable domain in full, completed from reference TRBV5-5 and TRBJ2-7, reads DAGVTQSPTHLIKTRGQQVTLRCSPISGHKSVSWYQQVLGQGPQFIFQYYEKEERGRGNFPDRFSARQFPNYSSELNVNALLLGDSALYLCASSLLGLAGYEQYFGPGTRLTVT.

Worth noting for this clone: Other DNA sequences in this specimen translate into the identical CDR3. The chain employs TRBV7-9 and TRBJ1-2, with D perhaps TRBD1 (6 bases). Deletions cut 5 bases from V and 12 bases from J, with 19 bases between. This CDR3 comprises 13 residues. The germline gives CDR1 SEHNR, CDR2 FQNEAQ (reference sequence). The CDR3, as DNA: TGTGCCAGCAGCCAGGGAAGGTCAGGGGCAGACACCTTC. It translates to CASSQGRSGADTF.

This chain connects TRBV5-4 to TRBJ1-1; the D is unclear. V gave up 0 bases and J gave up 4 bases, with 10 bases separating them. Germline V gives CDR1 SGHNT, CDR2 YYREEE (reference sequence). The CDR3 length is 14 residues. DNA for the CDR3: TGTGCCAGCAGCTTGGCCGGGAGGTCCACTGAAGCTTTCTTT. It is translated as CASSLAGRSTEAFF.

This clone was detected only once. V usage is TRBV7-6 and J usage is TRBJ2-1, with D perhaps matching TRBD2 (5 bases). The germline V and J ends were trimmed by 1 base and 9 bases, with 16 bases remaining between them. The CDR3 runs 15 residues. Germline CDR1 and CDR2: SGHVS and FNYEAQ. CDR3 residues: CASSLGIPGSGEQFF. As DNA, the CDR3 is TGTGCCAGCAGCTTAGGTATTCCGGGGTCGGGTGAGCAGTTCTTC.

This rearrangement joins TRBV7-9 to TRBJ1-1; perhaps TRBD1 as D (5 bases). Trimming took off 6 bases at V and 1 base at J, with 15 bases between the two ends. The CDR3 is made up of 15 amino acids. Germline V gene sequence: CDR1 SEHNR, CDR2 FQNEAQ (reference sequence). This chain's CDR3 is CASSQGSRGNTEAFF. The CDR3 nucleotides read TGTGCCAGCAGTCAGGGTTCGAGAGGGAACACTGAAGCTTTCTTT.

The genes are TRBV13 and TRBJ2-7; D is possibly TRBD1 (5 bases). Germline CDR1 reads PRHDT; CDR2 reads FYEKMQ (reference sequence). This CDR3 spans 15 amino acids. V was cut by 2 bases and J by 4 bases, with 15 bases left in between. CDR3 nucleotide sequence: TGTGCCAGCAGCTTAACCTCGACAGCCCTATACGAGCAGTACTTC. Its translation: CASSLTSTALYEQYF.

A word on this clone: No DNA is shown, since the ends of the CDR3 on it are uncertain; the CDR3 is the one TCRdb lists. The gene calls are TRBV21-1 and TRBJ1-5; TRBD1 reflects the table's D call only, with no check against the DNA. TRBV21-1 is marked as a pseudogene. The CDR3 spans 16 residues, counting both ends. The CDR3 is CASSKWASGSNQPQHF.

This chain joins TRBV19 and TRBJ2-7; D not resolved. The CDR3 covers 12 residues. The germline CDR1 and CDR2 sequences are LNHDA and SQIVND (reference sequence). V lost 11 bases and J lost 5, with 16 bases in between. CDR3 DNA: TGTGCCTCAAAGGGTGGAGCCCACGAGCAGTACTTC. It codes for CASKGGAHEQYF.

V gene TRBV9 combines with J gene TRBJ2-1; TRBD1 matches 10 bases. CDR1 and CDR2 (germline): SGDLS, YYNGEE. V dropped 3 bases and J dropped 8; count of bases not matched to a gene: 5. CDR3 length: 14 residues. The CDR3 protein is CASSGPGQGYEQFF. The DNA for the CDR3 is TGTGCCAGCAGCGGACCGGGACAGGGGTATGAGCAGTTCTTC.

The J gene is TRBJ2-3, the V gene TRBV5-1; 9 nucleotides match TRBD1. This CDR3 spans 17 amino acids. The germline CDR1 and CDR2 sequences are SGHRS and YFSETQ. After removal of 4 bases from V and 3 bases from J, the junction contained 12 bases not matched to a gene. CDR3 sequence (DNA): TGCGCCAGCAGCGCCGGGACAGGGATTCAGTTTACAGATACGCAGTATTTT. This encodes CASSAGTGIQFTDTQYF.

This clone was seen once. Other DNA sequences within the sample encode an identical CDR3. V gene TRBV29-1 combines with J gene TRBJ2-7; D remains unclear. The germline V gene has CDR1 SQVTM and CDR2 ANQGSEA. Trimming stripped 4 bases from V and 3 bases from J, with 4 bases between. This CDR3 contains 10 residues. DNA for the CDR3: TGCAGCGTTGGGAGCTACGAGCAGTACTTC. This sequence encodes CSVGSYEQYF.

The genes are TRBV29-1 and TRBJ2-3; D is possibly TRBD2 (6 bases). CDR1 is SQVTM and CDR2 is ANQGSEA in the germline V gene. V lost 4 bases, J lost 0 bases, and 8 bases lay in between. There are 13 residues in the CDR3. CDR3 bases: TGCAGCGTTGGGGACTTGAGCACAGATACGCAGTATTTT. This translates into CSVGDLSTDTQYF.